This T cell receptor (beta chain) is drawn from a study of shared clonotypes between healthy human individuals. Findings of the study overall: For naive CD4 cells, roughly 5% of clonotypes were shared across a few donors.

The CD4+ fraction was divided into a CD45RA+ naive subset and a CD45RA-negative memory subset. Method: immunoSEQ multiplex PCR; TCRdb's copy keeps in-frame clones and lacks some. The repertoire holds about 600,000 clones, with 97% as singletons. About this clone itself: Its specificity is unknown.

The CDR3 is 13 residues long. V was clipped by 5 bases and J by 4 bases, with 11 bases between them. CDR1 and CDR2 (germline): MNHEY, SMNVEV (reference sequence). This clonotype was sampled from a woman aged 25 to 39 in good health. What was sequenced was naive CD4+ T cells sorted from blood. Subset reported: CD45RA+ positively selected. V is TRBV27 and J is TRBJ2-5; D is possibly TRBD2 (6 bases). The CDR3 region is CASSTGDRETQYF. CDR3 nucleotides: TGTGCCAGCAGTACGGGAGATCGAGAGACCCAGTACTTC.